This entry features one TCR beta chain sequence. Per the original data handling: Amplifying reference gene primers gave estimates of nucleated cell counts. Method: immunoSEQ multiplex PCR; TCRdb's copy keeps in-frame clones and lacks some. V, J and clone size derive from that table, while D and trimming were established from the DNA sequence. The sample shows roughly 130,000 clones, roughly 86% of them seen only once. This CDR3 is 15 amino acids long. CDR1 and CDR2 from the germline V gene are KGHSY and FQNENV. After removal of 0 bases from V and 7 bases from J, the junction contained 8 bases not matched to a gene. The sample comes from a study of blood T cell repertoires in COVID-19. Study summary: Samples came from the United States, Italy and Spain, spanning acute and convalescent COVID-19. Nucleic acid was either cDNA or gDNA, and it came from T cells, B-cell-depleted T cells, or PBMCs.

Specimen: peripheral blood. The V call is TRBV16, the J call TRBJ1-2, with 7 bases identical to TRBD1. The receptor was derived from a woman aged 55-70 years with acute or convalescent COVID-19. CDR3 in amino acids: CASSQSQGGSGGYTF. CDR3 coding DNA: TGTGCCAGCAGCCAATCCCAGGGGGGAAGTGGTGGCTACACCTTC.